This TCR beta chain was recovered during a study of blood T cell repertoires in COVID-19. The overall study: Acute and convalescent COVID-19 samples came from the United States, Italy and Spain.

The CDR3 extends over 12 amino acids. V was clipped by 3 bases and J by 7 bases; unmatched bases: 2. Germline V gives CDR1 SGHNT, CDR2 YENEEA. TCRdb's copy holds only in-frame clones and misses some; the assay was immunoSEQ multiplex PCR. In the table there are around 58,000 clones, approximately 80% of which are singletons. Sequencing was done on a sample of PBMCs or T cells enriched from blood (not recorded which). The J gene is TRBJ1-1, the V gene TRBV11-3, with TRBD1 matching 7 bases. The TCR originated in a woman aged 40 to 50 with acute COVID-19. The CDR3: CASSFRDSEAFF. The CDR3 bases are TGTGCCAGCAGCTTCCGGGACAGTGAAGCTTTCTTT.